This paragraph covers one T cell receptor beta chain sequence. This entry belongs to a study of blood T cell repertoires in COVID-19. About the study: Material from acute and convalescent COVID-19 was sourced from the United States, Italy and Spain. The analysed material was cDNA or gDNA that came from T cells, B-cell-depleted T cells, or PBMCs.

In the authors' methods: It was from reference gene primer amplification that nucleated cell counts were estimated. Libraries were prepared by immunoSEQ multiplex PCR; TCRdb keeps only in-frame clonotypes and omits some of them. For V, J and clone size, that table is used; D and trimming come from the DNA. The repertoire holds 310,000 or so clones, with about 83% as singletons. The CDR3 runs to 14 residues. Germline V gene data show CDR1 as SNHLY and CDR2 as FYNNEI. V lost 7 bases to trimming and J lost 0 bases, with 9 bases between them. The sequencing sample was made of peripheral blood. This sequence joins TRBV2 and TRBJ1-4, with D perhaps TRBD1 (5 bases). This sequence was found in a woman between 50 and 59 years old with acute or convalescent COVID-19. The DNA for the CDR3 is TGTGCCAGCACGGCGACAGCAACTAATGAAAAACTGTTTTTT. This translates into CASTATATNEKLFF.